These 15 T cell receptor beta chains originate from one sample sequenced in a study of CD8 T cells in ankylosing spondylitis (dated by TCRdb to the late 2010s). The library came from 5' RACE. Sequencing relied on an Illumina HiSeq 2500. Starting from the raw public reads, TCRdb applied fastp trimming at Q25, assembled clones with MiXCR and retained in-frame beta chains. Under each unique CDR3 protein, matching rows form one entry showing the most common genes and DNA. This sample comprises about 160,000 distinct CDR3 sequences, around 16% of them detected only once. About 8% of the sample is taken by the ten largest. Sequenced sample: blood, either unsorted or a sorted T cell fraction (not recorded which). The source of these receptors is a male donor with ankylosing spondylitis or in good health (not recorded which).

This clonotype was picked up many times. The chain has TRBV25-1 and TRBJ2-2; D is undetermined. The CDR3 spans 14 residues. Germline assignment: CDR1 MGHDK and CDR2 SYGVNS. V lost 8 bases to trimming and J lost 2 bases, with 12 bases between them. CDR3 region: CASAKAGNTGELFF. DNA of the CDR3: TGTGCCAGCGCCAAGGCCGGTAACACCGGGGAGCTGTTTTTT.

A single count supports this clonotype. The junction does not match germline at one end; this may be a read error. This sequence joins TRBV6-1 and TRBJ2-3, with 8 bases aligning to TRBD2. The germline gives CDR1 MNHNS, CDR2 SASEGT. The CDR3 is made up of 15 amino acids. The CDR3: CDSSDTAGALNTQYF. CDR3 coding DNA: TGTGACAGCAGTGACACAGCGGGAGCTTTGAATACGCAGTATTTT.

This clonotype was recorded at least ten times. The chain couples TRBV7-9 to TRBJ2-1, with 15 positions matching TRBD2. This CDR3 comprises 15 residues. Germline-derived CDR1 and CDR2 are SEHNR and FQNEAQ (reference sequence). V gave up 5 bases and J gave up 10 bases; unmatched junction bases: 6. In nucleotides, the CDR3 is TGTGCCAGCAGCCCGAGGACTAGCGGGAGGGACGAGCAGTTCTTC. Translating gives CASSPRTSGRDEQFF. The complete variable domain, with remaining parts taken from reference TRBV7-9 and TRBJ2-1, reads DTGVSQNPRHKITKRGQNVTFRCDPISEHNRLYWYRQTLGQGPEFLTYFQNEAQLEKSRLLSDRFSAERPKGSFSTLEIQRTEQGDSAMYLCASSPRTSGRDEQFFGPGTRLTVL.

This clonotype was seen repeatedly, ten times or more. The CDR3: CASSRTGYYEQYF. The DNA of the CDR3 is TGTGCCAGCAGTAGGACTGGCTACTACGAGCAGTACTTC. The V gene is TRBV6-2 or TRBV6-3, the J gene TRBJ2-7, with D possibly being TRBD2 (5 bases). Trimming took 5 bases from V and 3 from J, leaving 11 bases between them. The CDR3 sequence is 13 residues long. CDR1 MNHEY and CDR2 SVGEGT come from the germline V gene.

V usage is TRBV19 and J usage is TRBJ1-1, with 10 bases fitting TRBD1. V was clipped by 5 bases and J by 7 bases; unmatched bases: 10. The CDR3 is 15 residues long. Germline lookup yields CDR1 LNHDA and CDR2 SQIVND (reference sequence). The CDR3 here is CASSPRTGGAFEAFF. CDR3 DNA: TGTGCCAGTAGTCCCCGGACAGGGGGTGCCTTTGAAGCTTTCTTT.

This clonotype was recorded a few times. The chain couples TRBV20-1 to TRBJ2-2, with TRBD1 matching over 7 bases. J lost 4 bases, V lost 0 bases, and 11 bases had no gene match. CDR3 length: 17 amino acids. CDR1 is DFQATT and CDR2 is SNEGSKA in the germline V gene (reference sequence). The CDR3 spells CSARESRTGAATGELFF. As DNA, the CDR3 is TGCAGTGCTAGAGAGAGCCGAACAGGGGCGGCCACCGGGGAGCTGTTTTTT.

The chain recombines TRBV27 with TRBJ2-3; possible D gene TRBD2, 6 bases. Trimming took off 4 bases at V and 1 base at J, with 12 bases between the two ends. CDR1 and CDR2 from the germline V gene are MNHEY and SMNVEV (reference sequence). This CDR3 contains 15 residues. The CDR3 coding sequence is TGTGCCAGCAGTTCGGAGGGCCGGCGCACAGATACGCAGTATTTT. Amino acids: CASSSEGRRTDTQYF.

This clonotype was counted at least ten times. The chain is built from TRBV27 and TRBJ2-3, with TRBD2 identical over 9 bases. The length of the CDR3 is 15 residues. Germline CDR1 reads MNHEY; CDR2 reads SMNVEV (reference sequence). V was clipped by 5 bases and J by 7 bases; unmatched bases: 10. The CDR3 coding sequence is TGTGCCAGCAGTCCACTAGCGGGCCCACACTATACGCAGTATTTT. This sequence encodes CASSPLAGPHYTQYF.

This clonotype was counted ten times or more. The chain carries TRBV10-3 and TRBJ1-2, with D maybe TRBD1 (5 bases). This CDR3 is built from 15 residues. The V gene's germline CDR1 is ENHRY and CDR2 SYGVKD. The V gene lost 3 bases and the J gene lost 0 bases, with 11 bases spanning the gap. Here the CDR3 reads CAISDARESNYGYTF. CDR3 DNA: TGTGCCATCAGTGACGCCAGGGAATCTAACTATGGCTACACCTTC.

The chain is built from TRBV29-1 and TRBJ2-2; 10 bases agree with TRBD2. After removal of 4 bases from V and 0 bases from J, the junction contained 11 bases not matched to a gene. Per the germline V gene, CDR1 is SQVTM and CDR2 is ANQGSEA. CDR3 size: 18 residues. This chain's CDR3 is CSVGGIAGGVSNTGELFF. CDR3 DNA: TGCAGCGTTGGTGGGATAGCGGGAGGTGTTTCGAACACCGGGGAGCTGTTTTTT.

The chain joins TRBV10-3 to TRBJ2-7, with TRBD1 matching over 12 bases. V lost 9 bases and J lost 7; bases outside the gene matches: 10. Germline CDR1 reads ENHRY; CDR2 reads SYGVKD. This CDR3 is 14 amino acids long. The CDR3 DNA reads as TGTGCCATTAGAACGGGACAGGGGGCTGGGGAGCAGTACTTC. The encoded protein is CAIRTGQGAGEQYF.

This clonotype turned up a few times. The CDR3 region is CASSPSAGWETQYF. DNA for the CDR3: TGTGCCAGCAGCCCCTCGGCCGGGTGGGAGACCCAGTACTTC. The V call is TRBV3-1, the J call TRBJ2-5; D gene unclear. Trimming cost V 4 bases and J 5 bases, with 14 bases left between them. The CDR3 runs 14 residues. The germline gives CDR1 LGHDT, CDR2 YNNKEL (reference sequence).

This chain links TRBV5-1 with TRBJ2-3, with 9 bases identical to TRBD2. The CDR3 sequence is 16 residues long. Germline trimming cut 0 bases from V and 3 bases from J; bases unmatched to any gene: 5. Per germline, CDR1 SGHRS and CDR2 YFSETQ. Here the CDR3 DNA reads TGCGCCAGCAGCTTGGCTAGCGGGATAAGGACAGATACGCAGTATTTT. This codes for CASSLASGIRTDTQYF.

This clonotype was seen many times. This chain joins TRBV7-8 and TRBJ1-6; tentative D call: TRBD1 (5 bases). Trimming stripped 4 bases from V and 5 bases from J, with 9 bases between. This CDR3 spans 14 amino acids. Germline CDR1 and CDR2: SGHVS and FQNEAQ. CDR3 sequence reads: CASSSTVDNSPLHF. The CDR3 coding sequence is TGTGCCAGCAGCTCGACAGTGGATAATTCACCCCTCCACTTT.

J is TRBJ2-5 and V is TRBV2; TRBD2 matches 9 bases. Germline CDR1 and CDR2: SNHLY and FYNNEI. The ends lost 4 bases at V and 1 base at J; junction bases unmatched: 4. The CDR3 loop spans 15 amino acids. Here the CDR3 reads CASSVLTSGQETQYF. CDR3 in DNA: TGTGCCAGCAGTGTCCTGACTAGCGGCCAAGAGACCCAGTACTTC.